The T cell receptor beta chain under discussion was sequenced for a study of cytomegalovirus exposure and HLA in healthy donors. The donors were part of the validation cohort of 95 to 150 subjects. That cohort was separate from the first cohort, which comprised fewer than 800 subjects. Repertoires were generated with immunoSEQ multiplex PCR, while TCRdb's copy carries only in-frame clones and drops some. Among 100,000 to 150,000 clones listed, roughly nine tenths were seen once. As regards this clone: Its target is not known.

Between the trimmed V and J ends, which lost 8 bases and 4 bases, there was a span of 14 bases. The CDR3 is 13 residues long. Germline V gene lookup returns CDR1 MNHNY and CDR2 SVGAGI (reference sequence). Points from the study as a whole: Subsequent analysis of the approximately 110 validation repertoires found a tendency for first-cohort TCR clusters to co-occur.

The V gene is TRBV6-6, the J gene TRBJ2-5; D perhaps matches TRBD2 (6 bases). The sequenced sample was PBMCs. This TCR was sampled from a young woman in good health and CMV-seronegative. The CDR3 loop is CASAGLGGETQYF. CDR3 bases: TGTGCCAGCGCCGGCCTCGGGGGAGAGACCCAGTACTTC.